This T cell receptor (beta chain) was recorded in a study of T cell repertoires in cytomegalovirus infection. Study-wide context: TCR beta signatures that were public indicated CMV infection and matching HLA type.

TCRdb re-analysed the reads in MiXCR, keeping a single row per CDR3 protein. The table shows about 180,000 distinct CDR3 sequences, with about 20% occurring only once. V lost 7 bases and J 4 bases, leaving 19 bases between the germline ends. The CDR3 covers 16 residues. CDR1 is SGHVS, CDR2 FQNEAQ, per germline. Points on this clonotype: Its specificity is not known.

Study findings and constraints: Summed public TCR beta family frequency identified CMV carriers bearing the relevant HLA.

The clonotype was recovered from a human donor in good health (CMV status not recorded). Some clones in this sample may be carry-over from other donors' samples. The input for sequencing was CD8+ T cells from cultured PBMCs, taken from culture after CMV antigen stimulation. This chain joins TRBV7-8 and TRBJ1-4; D gene ambiguous. CDR3 DNA sequence: TGTGCCAGCACCCCCCGTCGGACGGCTTATAATGAAAAACTGTTTTTT. Amino acid sequence: CASTPRRTAYNEKLFF.